The sequence of this T cell receptor beta chain was determined in a study of T cell responses to AZD1222 COVID-19 vaccine. Produced via immunoSEQ multiplex PCR; TCRdb's table is partial and in-frame only. The data hold 110,000 to 150,000 clones, with about 90% observed a single time. This CDR3 has 12 amino acids. Germline loops: CDR1 SGHRS, CDR2 YFSETQ. The J segment lost 5 bases and the V segment lost 6 bases, leaving 2 bases of the junction unmatched. The sample here was peripheral blood, taken on day 0 of AZD1222 vaccination. J is TRBJ2-1 and V is TRBV5-1; 7 nucleotides agree with TRBD2. The sequence derives from an adult in good health. Written as DNA, the CDR3 is TGCGCCAGCAACCTAGCGGACAATGAGCAGTTCTTC. Amino acids: CASNLADNEQFF.